A single sample gave rise to the 16 T cell receptor beta chains below, sequenced in a study of cytomegalovirus exposure and HLA in healthy donors. PCR used 60 Vbeta primers and 13 Jbeta primers. Here immunoSEQ multiplex PCR was the method, and the copy in TCRdb shows in-frame clones only, minus some. Of 200,000 to 250,000 clones in the sample, around 80% were seen once. Sequencing was performed on PBMCs. Receptors originate from a male donor in good health and CMV-seronegative.

A few counts support this clone. One junction end disagrees with the germline gene, perhaps due to a read error. V and J are TRBV5-1 and TRBJ1-2; D is undetermined. Per germline, CDR1 SGHRS and CDR2 YFSETQ. The CDR3 length is 14 residues. The CDR3 coding sequence is TGCGCCAGCACCTTGGGAGGGACTAACTATGGCTACACCTTC. As protein: CASTLGGTNYGYTF.

The genes are TRBV5-4 and TRBJ2-1, with TRBD1 as a possible D gene (6 bases). This CDR3 spans 16 amino acids. V shed 0 bases and J shed 4 bases, with 14 bases lying between them. In germline, CDR1 is SGHNT, CDR2 YYREEE (reference sequence). CDR3 nucleotide sequence: TGTGCCAGCAGCTTGGAGGCAGGGGCAACGTACAATGAGCAGTTCTTC. It codes for CASSLEAGATYNEQFF.

This clone has only one observation. The chain recombines TRBV7-6 with TRBJ1-2; TRBD1 matches at 10 bases. The CDR3 runs 16 residues. V lost 5 bases to trimming and J lost 8 bases; unmatched junction nucleotides: 14. Per the germline V gene, CDR1 is SGHVS and CDR2 is FNYEAQ. CDR3 DNA: TGTGCCAGCAGCCGCCTTAGCCGGGACAGGGGTGGGGGCTACACCTTC. It encodes CASSRLSRDRGGGYTF.

V gene TRBV11-2 combines with J gene TRBJ2-7, with D tentatively TRBD1 (6 bases). V was cut by 3 bases and J by 1 base, with 10 bases left in between. Germline V gene sequence: CDR1 SGHAT, CDR2 FQNNGV. There are 14 residues in the CDR3. CDR3 DNA: TGTGCCAGCAGCTTCGGACAGCTTTCCTACGAGCAGTACTTC. Encoded protein: CASSFGQLSYEQYF.

This clone occurred a few times. V is TRBV5-6 and J is TRBJ1-1; 8 bases align to TRBD1. The J segment lost 1 base and the V segment lost 5 bases, leaving 1 base of the junction unmatched. Germline-derived CDR1 and CDR2 are SGHDT and YYEEEE. The CDR3 runs to 13 residues. CDR3 nucleotides: TGTGCCAGCAGGGGGACAGGGAACACTGAAGCTTTCTTT. It encodes CASRGTGNTEAFF.

The genes are TRBV27 and TRBJ1-4, with a tentative D call TRBD1 (5 bases). The CDR3 has 14 residues. Germline lookup yields CDR1 MNHEY and CDR2 SMNVEV (reference sequence). Trimming cost V 4 bases and J 6 bases, with 12 bases left between them. CDR3 in DNA: TGTGCCAGCAGTTCGTTGGGGGGGGATGAAAAACTGTTTTTT. Amino acid sequence: CASSSLGGDEKLFF.

V is TRBV7-6 and J is TRBJ2-7, with D hard to call. CDR1 is SGHVS and CDR2 is FNYEAQ in the germline V gene. The CDR3 is 14 residues long. Between the trimmed V and J ends, which lost 3 bases and 2 bases, there was a span of 11 bases. The CDR3 spells CASSFSRVPYEQYF. CDR3 DNA: TGTGCCAGCAGCTTTTCACGGGTCCCCTACGAGCAGTACTTC.

CDR3 sequence: CASSLATSGYEQYF. The CDR3 bases are TGTGCCAGCAGCTTGGCGACTAGCGGCTACGAGCAGTACTTC. V and J are TRBV5-6 and TRBJ2-7; 9 nucleotides match TRBD2. This CDR3 is 14 amino acids long. V trimming: 0 bases; J trimming: 3 bases; junction bases outside the gene matches: 1. Germline V CDR1 and CDR2: SGHDT, YYEEEE.

The genes are TRBV5-1 and TRBJ2-7, with 10 bases lining up with TRBD1. The CDR3 spans 16 residues. Germline V lookup: CDR1 SGHRS, CDR2 YFSETQ. The ends lost 2 bases at V and 2 bases at J; junction bases unmatched: 7. CDR3 amino acids: CASSLPGTGVAYEQYF. CDR3 coding DNA: TGCGCCAGCAGCTTACCCGGGACAGGGGTGGCCTACGAGCAGTACTTC.

A single count supports this clone. The chain uses TRBV11-1 and TRBJ2-3; 8 bases are a match to TRBD2. V dropped 8 bases and J dropped 4; count of bases not matched to a gene: 14. Germline V gives CDR1 SGHAT, CDR2 FQDESV (reference sequence). The CDR3 contains 16 residues. CDR3 region: CASGTSGEKFPDTQYF. The CDR3 DNA reads as TGTGCCAGCGGGACTAGTGGGGAGAAATTCCCAGATACGCAGTATTTT.

The chain carries TRBV29-1 and TRBJ2-3; weak D call: TRBD2 (6 bases). The CDR3 extends over 16 amino acids. Germline values: CDR1 SQVTM, CDR2 ANQGSEA. Trimming shortened V by 3 bases and J by 0 bases, and 16 bases separated the two germline ends. CDR3 sequence reads: CSVEGDAGSSTDTQYF. Here the CDR3 DNA reads TGCAGCGTTGAGGGGGACGCGGGATCGAGCACAGATACGCAGTATTTT.

This chain links TRBV6-5 with TRBJ2-5, with 9 bases aligning to TRBD2. CDR3 length: 16 residues. Per germline, CDR1 MNHEY and CDR2 SVGAGI. Germline trimming cut 2 bases from V and 5 bases from J; bases unmatched to any gene: 9. CDR3 nucleotide sequence: TGTGCCAGCAGTTACACAGGCGGGAGGGCCGGGGAGACCCAGTACTTC. Translating gives CASSYTGGRAGETQYF.

The V gene is TRBV11-2, the J gene TRBJ1-2; no reliable D call. V dropped 6 bases and J dropped 2 bases, with 13 bases sitting between them. This CDR3 has 14 residues. The germline V gene has CDR1 SGHAT and CDR2 FQNNGV. CDR3 residues: CASRQTGGNYGYTF. The CDR3 DNA sequence: TGTGCCAGCAGACAGACTGGAGGAAACTATGGCTACACCTTC. The variable domain in full, with the rest retrieved from reference TRBV11-2 and TRBJ1-2, is EAGVAQSPRYKIIEKRQSVAFWCNPISGHATLYWYQQILGQGPKLLIQFQNNGVVDDSQLPKDRFSAERLKGVDSTLKIQPAKLEDSAVYLCASRQTGGNYGYTFGSGTRLTVV.

This clone came up a few times. The chain employs TRBV14 and TRBJ1-1; no clear D. V lost 2 bases and J 2 bases, leaving 6 bases between the germline ends. Per the germline V gene, CDR1 is SGHDN and CDR2 is FVKESK. The CDR3 consists of 13 residues. In DNA form, the CDR3 reads TGTGCCAGCAGCCAAAGTAGAAACACTGAAGCTTTCTTT. Its protein is CASSQSRNTEAFF.

In the case of this clone: The sample has other DNA sequences that encode this CDR3 too. The chain carries TRBV5-1 and TRBJ2-3; 9 bases fit TRBD2. The CDR3 runs to 15 residues. CDR1 SGHRS and CDR2 YFSETQ come from the germline V gene. V gave up 2 bases and J gave up 0 bases; unmatched junction bases: 1. CDR3 residues: CASSLTSGSTDTQYF. CDR3 nucleotides: TGCGCCAGCAGCTTAACTAGCGGGAGCACAGATACGCAGTATTTT.

The gene calls are TRBV5-6 and TRBJ2-1; D is possibly TRBD2 (6 bases). Trimming left V 2 bases short and J 9 bases short, with 15 bases between. CDR1 is SGHDT and CDR2 is YYEEEE in the germline V gene. The CDR3 contains 14 residues. The CDR3 loop is CASSFDPGSSEQFF. The CDR3 nucleotides are TGTGCCAGCAGCTTTGACCCCGGGAGTAGTGAGCAGTTCTTC.